This TCR beta chain was captured by sequencing in a study of T cells after yellow fever vaccination. Study-wide points: The secondary response was weaker, and its peak arrived faster, on day 5 versus 15. Subsequent to the booster, the majority of primary-vaccination clones reappeared (about 97% CD4, more than 70% CD8).

In TCRdb, the 5' RACE reads were re-called with MiXCR into one record per CDR3 protein. The table shows some 320,000 distinct CDR3 sequences, with roughly 8.7% occurring only once. Germline CDR1 reads MNHEY; CDR2 reads SVGEGT. The CDR3 is made up of 14 amino acids. V shed 8 bases and J 6 bases; nucleotides not matched to a gene: 8. This clonotype was seen a few times. The target antigen is unknown. The rearrangement links TRBV6-2 or TRBV6-3 to TRBJ1-5; 9 bases match TRBD1. The sequence came from a man between 18 and 35 years old who received the YFV17D yellow fever vaccine. Sequenced here: CD4+ T cells sorted from PBMCs, sampled 5 days after the yellow fever booster vaccination. The CDR3 DNA sequence: TGTGCCAGCCTACCGGGACAGGGCTTTCAGCCCCAGCATTTT. Its protein is CASLPGQGFQPQHF.